This TCR beta chain was recorded in a study of regulatory T cells in long-lasting Graves disease. Time point denoted: persistent/refractory GD, antithyroid drugs over 5 years with positive TRAb. PBMCs were the source of the RNA used for TCR sequencing. The V and J ends lost 6 bases and 0 bases respectively, with 14 bases between them. The germline V gene has CDR1 MDHEN and CDR2 SYDVKM. The CDR3 runs to 15 residues. This clonotype was counted many times. Its antigen remains unknown. Study findings and constraints: Among samples with persistent disease, TRBV28, TRBJ1-2 and TRBJ2-5 were favored. Accuracy was possibly reduced by small sample size.

Assembly of TCR beta libraries relied on iRepertoire HTBI primers together with Arm-PCR of CDR3 regions. TCRdb passed the multiplex PCR reads through MiXCR, listing each CDR3 protein once. The sample lists 350,000 to 450,000 distinct CDR3 sequences, roughly 25% occurring once. This clonotype originated in a woman aged 40 to 50 with Graves disease. Sequencing used peripheral blood mononuclear cells (PBMCs), obtained when the disease was refractory, from a patient treated with antithyroid drugs. The rearrangement uses TRBV28 and TRBJ1-1; D is possibly TRBD1 (6 bases). The CDR3 bases are TGTGCCAGCAGATACAGGGCGAGGTTGAACACTGAAGCTTTCTTT. This gives the protein CASRYRARLNTEAFF.